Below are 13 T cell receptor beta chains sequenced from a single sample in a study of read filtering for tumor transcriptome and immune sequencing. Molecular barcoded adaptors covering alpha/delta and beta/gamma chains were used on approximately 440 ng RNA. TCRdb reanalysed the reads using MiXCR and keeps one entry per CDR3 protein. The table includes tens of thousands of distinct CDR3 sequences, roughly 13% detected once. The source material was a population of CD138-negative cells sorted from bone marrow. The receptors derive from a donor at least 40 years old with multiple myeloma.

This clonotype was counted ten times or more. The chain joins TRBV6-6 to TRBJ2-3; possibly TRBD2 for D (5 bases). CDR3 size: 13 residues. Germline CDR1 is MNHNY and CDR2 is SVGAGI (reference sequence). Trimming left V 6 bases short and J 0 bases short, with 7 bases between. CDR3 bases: TGTGCCAGCAGGGGGAGAAGCACAGATACGCAGTATTTT. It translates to CASRGRSTDTQYF.

This CDR3 is CASSIEGRGYGANVLTF. CDR3 DNA: TGTGCCAGTAGTATAGAAGGAAGGGGATATGGGGCCAACGTCCTGACTTTC. The chain employs TRBV19 and TRBJ2-6, with a tentative D call TRBD1 (5 bases). There are 17 residues in the CDR3. CDR1 is LNHDA, CDR2 SQIVND, per germline (reference sequence). Trimming removed 0 bases at V and 3 bases at J, with 12 bases between.

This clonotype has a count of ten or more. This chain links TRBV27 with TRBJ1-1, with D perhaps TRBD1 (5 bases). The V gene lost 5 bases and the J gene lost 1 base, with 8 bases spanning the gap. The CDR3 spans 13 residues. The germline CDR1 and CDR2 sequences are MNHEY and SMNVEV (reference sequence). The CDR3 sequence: CASSHTGNTEAFF. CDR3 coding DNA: TGTGCCAGCAGTCATACAGGGAACACTGAAGCTTTCTTT.

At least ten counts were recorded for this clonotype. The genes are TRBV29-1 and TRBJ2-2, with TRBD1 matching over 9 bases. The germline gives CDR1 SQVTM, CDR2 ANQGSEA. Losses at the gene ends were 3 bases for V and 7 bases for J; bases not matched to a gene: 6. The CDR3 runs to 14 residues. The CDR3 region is CSVEPGTGIGELFF. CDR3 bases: TGCAGCGTTGAGCCCGGGACAGGGATCGGGGAGCTGTTTTTT.

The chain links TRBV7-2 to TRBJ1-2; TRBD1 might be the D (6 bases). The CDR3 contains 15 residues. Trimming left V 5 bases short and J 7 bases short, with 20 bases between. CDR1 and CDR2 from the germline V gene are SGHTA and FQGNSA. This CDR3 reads CASSRDGGVSCGYTF. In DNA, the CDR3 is TGTGCCAGCAGCCGAGACGGGGGCGTCAGCTGTGGCTACACCTTC.

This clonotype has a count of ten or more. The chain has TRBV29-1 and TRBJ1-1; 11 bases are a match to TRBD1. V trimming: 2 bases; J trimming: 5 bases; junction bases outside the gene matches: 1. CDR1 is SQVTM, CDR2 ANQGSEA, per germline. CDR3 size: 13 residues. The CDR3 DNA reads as TGCAGCGTTGAAAGGGACAGGGGGACTGAAGCTTTCTTT. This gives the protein CSVERDRGTEAFF. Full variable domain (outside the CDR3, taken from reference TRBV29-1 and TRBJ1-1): SAVISQKPSRDICQRGTSLTIQCQVDSQVTMMFWYRQQPGQSLTLIATANQGSEATYESGFVIDKFPISRPNLTFSTLTVSNMSPEDSSIYLCSVERDRGTEAFFGQGTRLTVV.

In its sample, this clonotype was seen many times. This CDR3 reads CASSQDPGTTVNQPQHF. The CDR3 region has the DNA TGCGCCAGCAGCCAAGATCCCGGAACGACAGTCAATCAGCCCCAGCATTTT. This rearrangement joins TRBV4-1 to TRBJ1-5, with D possibly TRBD1 on 5 matching bases. This CDR3 is 17 amino acids long. From germline, CDR1 is MGHRA and CDR2 YSYEKL. V was cut by 0 bases and J by 3 bases, with 15 bases left in between.

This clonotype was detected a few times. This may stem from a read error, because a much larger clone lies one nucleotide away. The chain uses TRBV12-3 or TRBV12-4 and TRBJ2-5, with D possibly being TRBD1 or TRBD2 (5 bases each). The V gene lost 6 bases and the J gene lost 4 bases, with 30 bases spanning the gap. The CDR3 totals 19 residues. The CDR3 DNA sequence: TGTGCCAGCAGCCGACGAGGCTCCGTTCAGGGAGAGCCTGGAGAGACCCAGTACTTC. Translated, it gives CASSRRGSVQGEPGETQYF.

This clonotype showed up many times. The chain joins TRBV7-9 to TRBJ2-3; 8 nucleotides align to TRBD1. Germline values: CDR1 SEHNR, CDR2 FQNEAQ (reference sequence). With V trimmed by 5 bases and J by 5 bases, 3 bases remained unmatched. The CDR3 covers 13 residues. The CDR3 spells CASSRTGGDTQYF. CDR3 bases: TGTGCCAGCAGCCGAACAGGGGGAGATACGCAGTATTTT.

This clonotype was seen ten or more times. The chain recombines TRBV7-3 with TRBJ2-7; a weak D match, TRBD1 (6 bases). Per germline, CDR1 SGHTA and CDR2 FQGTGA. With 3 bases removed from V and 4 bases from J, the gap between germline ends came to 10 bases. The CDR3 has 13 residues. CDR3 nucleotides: TGTGCCAGCAGCTTTGGCAGGGGTTACGAGCAGTACTTC. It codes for CASSFGRGYEQYF.

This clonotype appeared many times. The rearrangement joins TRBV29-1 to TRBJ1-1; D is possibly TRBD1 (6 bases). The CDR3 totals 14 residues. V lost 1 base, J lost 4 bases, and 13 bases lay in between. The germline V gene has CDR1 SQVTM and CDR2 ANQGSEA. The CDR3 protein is CSVEGGGLGTEAFF. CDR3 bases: TGCAGCGTTGAAGGTGGGGGGCTGGGCACTGAAGCTTTCTTT.

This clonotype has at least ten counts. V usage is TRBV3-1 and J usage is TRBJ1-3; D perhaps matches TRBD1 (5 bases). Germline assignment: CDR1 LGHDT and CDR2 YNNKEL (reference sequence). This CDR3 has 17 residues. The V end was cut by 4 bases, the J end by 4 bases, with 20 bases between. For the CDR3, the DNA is TGTGCCAGCAGCCGTTCAGGCGGAGGGGCAAAAGGAAACACCATATATTTT. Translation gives CASSRSGGGAKGNTIYF.

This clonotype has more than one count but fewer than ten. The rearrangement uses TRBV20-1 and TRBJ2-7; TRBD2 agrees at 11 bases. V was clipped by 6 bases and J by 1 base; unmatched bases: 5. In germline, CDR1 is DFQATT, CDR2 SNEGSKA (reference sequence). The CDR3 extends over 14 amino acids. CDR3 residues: CSATGTSGSYEQYF. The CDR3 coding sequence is TGCAGTGCGACCGGGACTAGCGGTTCCTACGAGCAGTACTTC.